This record concerns one T cell receptor (beta chain) sequence. Germline V CDR1 and CDR2: MNHEY, SVGAGI. V trimming: 5 bases; J trimming: 4 bases; junction bases outside the gene matches: 2. The length of the CDR3 is 14 residues. Only in-frame clones appear in the TCRdb table, and some are missing; sequencing was by immunoSEQ multiplex PCR. Of approximately 140,000 clones in the sample, about four fifths were seen once. This specimen comes from a study of blood T cell repertoires in COVID-19. Sequences were obtained from peripheral blood. This TCR derives from a human donor with acute or convalescent COVID-19. The donor label of this sample is uncertain. The chain is built from TRBV6-5 and TRBJ2-1; 10 bases fit TRBD1. CDR3 DNA: TGTGCCAGCAGTCGGGACAGGGGTTACAATGAGCAGTTCTTC. It is translated as CASSRDRGYNEQFF.